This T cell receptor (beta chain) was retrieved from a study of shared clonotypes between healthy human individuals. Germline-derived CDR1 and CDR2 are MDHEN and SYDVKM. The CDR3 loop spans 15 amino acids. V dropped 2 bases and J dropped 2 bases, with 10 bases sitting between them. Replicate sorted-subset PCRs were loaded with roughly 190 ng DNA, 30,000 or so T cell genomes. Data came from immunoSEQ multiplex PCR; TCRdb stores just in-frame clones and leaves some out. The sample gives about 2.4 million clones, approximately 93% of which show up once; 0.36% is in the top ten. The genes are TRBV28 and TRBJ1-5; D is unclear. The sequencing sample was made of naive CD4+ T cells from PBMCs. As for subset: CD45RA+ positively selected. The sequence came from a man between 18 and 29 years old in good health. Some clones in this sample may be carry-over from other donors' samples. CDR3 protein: CASSLLTIGNQPQHF. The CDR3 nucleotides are TGTGCCAGCAGTTTACTCACCATCGGCAATCAGCCCCAGCATTTT.